The 5 T cell receptor beta chains below all came from one sample that was sequenced in a study of blood T cells in healthy people across ages. Together with a sample-barcoded 5' primer, a J-beta primer mix was included in a second PCR lasting about 6 to 11 cycles. TCRdb fed the 5' RACE reads into MiXCR, producing one record per CDR3 protein. This sample has about 580,000 distinct CDR3 sequences, with 40% to 50% found just once. The sample comprised blood. These receptors all come from an elderly man in good health.

The chain combines TRBV14 with TRBJ2-1; no reliable D call. Germline values: CDR1 SGHDN, CDR2 FVKESK. V was cut by 0 bases and J by 3 bases, with 12 bases left in between. This CDR3 region has 16 residues. The CDR3 sequence: CASSQDSLVVYNEQFF. In DNA form, the CDR3 reads TGTGCCAGCAGCCAAGACAGTCTAGTGGTCTACAATGAGCAGTTCTTC.

This chain joins TRBV28 and TRBJ2-2, with D possibly matching TRBD2 (6 bases). V lost 6 bases and J 2 bases, leaving 10 bases between the germline ends. The length of the CDR3 is 14 residues. CDR1 MDHEN and CDR2 SYDVKM come from the germline V gene. The CDR3 spells CASSPGLNTGELFF. The DNA of the CDR3 is TGTGCCAGCAGCCCGGGACTTAACACCGGGGAGCTGTTTTTT.

This clonotype was found many times. This chain connects TRBV7-3 to TRBJ2-1; 9 bases fit TRBD1. This CDR3 spans 12 amino acids. After removal of 5 bases from V and 13 bases from J, the junction contained 6 bases not matched to a gene. In germline, CDR1 is SGHTA, CDR2 FQGTGA. CDR3 in amino acids: CASSPRQGVQFF. In DNA, the CDR3 is TGTGCCAGCAGCCCTCGACAGGGGGTCCAGTTCTTC.

V is TRBV6-2 or TRBV6-3 and J is TRBJ2-6; D remains ambiguous. The CDR3 consists of 16 residues. Trimming pared 6 bases from V and 2 bases from J, leaving 14 bases between. Germline CDR1 MNHEY, CDR2 SVGEGT. DNA of the CDR3: TGTGCCAGCAGCCCCGTTAGTGGCCCTGGGGCCAACGTCCTGACTTTC. Amino acids: CASSPVSGPGANVLTF.

This clonotype turned up a few times. The rearrangement links TRBV7-9 to TRBJ1-2, with D maybe TRBD1 (5 bases). V lost 4 bases and J lost 8, with 17 bases in between. The germline CDR1 and CDR2 sequences are SEHNR and FQNEAQ (reference sequence). This CDR3 has 14 amino acids. The CDR3 reads CASSSTGPLSGYTF. CDR3 DNA: TGTGCCAGCAGCTCGACGGGACCCCTTAGCGGCTACACCTTC.